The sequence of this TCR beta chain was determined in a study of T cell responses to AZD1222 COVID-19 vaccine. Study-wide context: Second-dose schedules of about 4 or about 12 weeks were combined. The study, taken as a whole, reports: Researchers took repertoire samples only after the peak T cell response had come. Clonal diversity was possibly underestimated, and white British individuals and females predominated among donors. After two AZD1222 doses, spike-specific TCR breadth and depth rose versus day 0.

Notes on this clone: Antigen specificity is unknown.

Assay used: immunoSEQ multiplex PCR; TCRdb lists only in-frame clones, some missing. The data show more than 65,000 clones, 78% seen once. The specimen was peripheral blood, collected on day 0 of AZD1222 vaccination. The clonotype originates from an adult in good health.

In DNA form, the CDR3 reads TGTGCCAGCAGCTTGGGACTAGCCGGGGATGAGACCCAGTACTTC. Protein: CASSLGLAGDETQYF. The V gene is TRBV11-3, the J gene TRBJ2-5; 9 bases match TRBD2. V gave up 3 bases and J gave up 5 bases; unmatched junction bases: 7. The germline CDR1 and CDR2 sequences are SGHNT and YENEEA. This CDR3 has 15 residues.